The 30 T cell receptor beta chains in this list originate from one sample, sequenced in a study of blood T cell repertoires in COVID-19. Generated by immunoSEQ multiplex PCR, the TCRdb table keeps only in-frame clones and is missing some. The repertoire consists of about 160,000 clones, with 84% occurring once and the leading ten covering roughly an eighth. Sequences were obtained from peripheral blood. These TCRs come from a man between 18 and 29 years old with active or convalescent COVID-19.

The chain uses TRBV5-1 and TRBJ2-1, with TRBD2 matching 9 bases. J gave up 7 bases and V 4 bases, and 9 bases lay outside the gene matches. The CDR3 has 15 residues. Germline V gene sequence: CDR1 SGHRS, CDR2 YFSETQ. CDR3 nucleotide sequence: TGCGCCAGCAGCACCCTAGCGGGGCGGCGGAATGAGCAGTTCTTC. Amino acid sequence: CASSTLAGRRNEQFF.

This clone was seen more than once but under ten times. The rearrangement uses TRBV7-6 and TRBJ2-7, with 13 nucleotides matching TRBD2. CDR1 and CDR2 from the germline V gene are SGHVS and FNYEAQ. Trimming took 4 bases from V and 5 from J; bases not matched to a gene: 5. The CDR3 is 15 amino acids. As DNA, the CDR3 is TGTGCCAGCAGCTCACTAGCGGGGGGGCTCGACGAGCAGTACTTC. Protein product: CASSSLAGGLDEQYF. Based on the CDR3 plus reference TRBV7-6 and TRBJ2-7, the full variable domain is GAGVSQSPRYKVTKRGQDVALRCDPISGHVSLYWYRQALGQGPEFLTYFNYEAQQDKSGLPNDRFSAERPEGSISTLTIQRTEQRDSAMYRCASSSLAGGLDEQYFGPGTRLTVT.

The chain joins TRBV13 to TRBJ1-3, with D uncertain. There are 15 residues in the CDR3. CDR1 PRHDT and CDR2 FYEKMQ come from the germline V gene (reference sequence). The V end lost 4 bases, the J end lost 3 bases, and 13 bases lay between the germline ends. The CDR3 region has the DNA TGTGCCAGCAGCTCGAAGAGGCCTATTGGAAACACCATATATTTT. Amino acids: CASSSKRPIGNTIYF.

The V gene is TRBV6-5, the J gene TRBJ1-5; D uncertain. The ends were cut back, 8 bases at V and 4 bases at J, with 12 bases in the middle. CDR3 length equals 13 residues. Germline V gene data show CDR1 as MNHEY and CDR2 as SVGAGI. CDR3: CASDMGGNQPQHF. The CDR3 nucleotides are TGTGCCAGCGACATGGGAGGGAATCAGCCCCAGCATTTT.

V usage is TRBV4-3 and J usage is TRBJ2-7; D not certain. The CDR3 sequence is 15 residues long. The germline gives CDR1 LGHNA, CDR2 YSLEER. V lost 0 bases to trimming and J lost 4 bases, with 13 bases between them. The CDR3 is CASSQESEPIYEQYF. For the CDR3, the DNA is TGCGCCAGCAGCCAAGAGTCGGAGCCGATATACGAGCAGTACTTC.

This chain uses TRBV19 with TRBJ1-3, with no clear D. From germline, CDR1 is LNHDA and CDR2 SQIVND (reference sequence). The CDR3 extends over 16 amino acids. V was pared by 2 bases and J by 0 bases, with 11 bases between. The DNA of the CDR3 is TGTGCCAGTAGTATATTTTCAGGTTCCTCTGGAAACACCATATATTTT. This translates into CASSIFSGSSGNTIYF.

V gene TRBV15 combines with J gene TRBJ1-2, with 10 bases lining up with TRBD1. The CDR3 length is 15 residues. After removal of 1 base from V and 8 bases from J, the junction contained 7 bases not matched to a gene. Per germline, CDR1 LNHNV and CDR2 YYDKDF (reference sequence). The CDR3: CATSRGDDRGRGYTF. The DNA for the CDR3 is TGTGCCACCAGCAGAGGGGACGACAGGGGGCGCGGCTACACCTTC.

The chain couples TRBV6-2 or TRBV6-3 to TRBJ1-1; a weak D match, TRBD1 (6 bases). The ends were cut back, 5 bases at V and 3 bases at J, with 19 bases in the middle. There are 16 residues in the CDR3. Germline loops: CDR1 MNHEY, CDR2 SVGEGT. The CDR3 nucleotides are TGTGCCAGCAGTCCGGAGACGTGGAAGGGGGACACTGAAGCTTTCTTT. As protein: CASSPETWKGDTEAFF.

This rearrangement joins TRBV10-2 to TRBJ1-2; 8 bases align to TRBD1. CDR3 length equals 13 residues. Germline lookup yields CDR1 WSHSY and CDR2 SAAADI. The ends lost 8 bases at V and 3 bases at J; junction bases unmatched: 5. For the CDR3, the DNA is TGCGCCAGCTCCTCGACAGGGGACTATGGCTACACCTTC. It yields the protein CASSSTGDYGYTF.

The chain recombines TRBV2 with TRBJ1-3, with D uncertain. Germline assignment: CDR1 SNHLY and CDR2 FYNNEI. V lost 10 bases, J lost 0 bases, and 7 bases lay in between. The CDR3 runs to 12 residues. In nucleotides, the CDR3 is TGTGCCACCGGACTCTCTGGAAACACCATATATTTT. Its protein product is CATGLSGNTIYF.

This chain joins TRBV7-9 and TRBJ1-5; no reliable D call. Deletions cut 5 bases from V and 9 bases from J, with 11 bases between. The CDR3 is 12 residues long. Germline CDR1 reads SEHNR; CDR2 reads FQNEAQ (reference sequence). CDR3 loop: CASSRDLGPQHF. As DNA, the CDR3 is TGTGCCAGCAGCCGGGATTTAGGGCCCCAGCATTTT.

The chain couples TRBV15 to TRBJ1-1; D is possibly TRBD1 (5 bases). The length of the CDR3 is 15 residues. V dropped 1 base and J dropped 2 bases, with 11 bases sitting between them. Looked up from germline, CDR1 is LNHNV and CDR2 is YYDKDF (reference sequence). The CDR3 DNA reads TGTGCCACCAGCAGAGCCGGGACTGCTAACACTGAAGCTTTCTTT. This sequence encodes CATSRAGTANTEAFF.

The rearrangement links TRBV19 to TRBJ1-5, with D unclear. CDR1 is LNHDA and CDR2 is SQIVND in the germline V gene (reference sequence). V was pared by 0 bases and J by 3 bases, with 12 bases between. The CDR3 contains 16 residues. DNA for the CDR3: TGTGCCAGTAGTATAGACCCCCCAGGTTTCAATCAGCCCCAGCATTTT. It codes for CASSIDPPGFNQPQHF.

This clone has a handful of counts. This same CDR3 is encoded by further DNA sequences in the sample. This chain joins TRBV6-4 and TRBJ2-3, with TRBD1 matching 7 bases. V trimming: 0 bases; J trimming: 4 bases; junction bases outside the gene matches: 1. In germline, CDR1 is MRHNA, CDR2 SNTAGT. The CDR3 extends over 14 amino acids. CDR3 bases: TGTGCCAGCAGTGACTCACAGGGGCCAGATACGCAGTATTTT. Amino acids: CASSDSQGPDTQYF.

V usage is TRBV6-1 and J usage is TRBJ1-6; D might be TRBD1 (5 bases). With 0 bases removed from V and 4 bases from J, the gap between germline ends came to 10 bases. The germline V gene encodes CDR1 MNHNS and CDR2 SASEGT. This CDR3 contains 16 residues. The CDR3 coding sequence is TGTGCCAGCAGTGAAGCGCCAGGGTCTTATAATTCACCCCTCCACTTT. This sequence encodes CASSEAPGSYNSPLHF.

The V and J genes are TRBV7-9 and TRBJ2-1, with 9 bases identical to TRBD1. Per germline, CDR1 SEHNR and CDR2 FQNEAQ (reference sequence). V was pared by 5 bases and J by 6 bases, with 8 bases of the junction left unmatched. The CDR3 extends over 15 amino acids. CDR3 in amino acids: CASSPGTGSGNEQFF. As DNA, the CDR3 is TGTGCCAGCAGCCCCGGGACAGGGTCCGGCAATGAGCAGTTCTTC.

V and J are TRBV27 and TRBJ2-7; 9 bases match TRBD1. This CDR3 region has 16 residues. Germline V gives CDR1 MNHEY, CDR2 SMNVEV (reference sequence). The ends lost 2 bases at V and 5 bases at J; junction bases unmatched: 10. The CDR3 DNA follows: TGTGCCAGCAGTTTAAAAGTTTGGGACAGGGTTAACGAGCAGTACTTC. Amino acid sequence: CASSLKVWDRVNEQYF.

This clone has more than one count but fewer than ten. V is TRBV5-5 and J is TRBJ2-1, with a tentative D call TRBD1 (6 bases). The CDR3 length is 13 residues. The V gene's germline CDR1 is SGHKS and CDR2 YYEKEE (reference sequence). V lost 4 bases, J lost 10 bases, and 15 bases lay in between. CDR3 coding DNA: TGTGCCAGCAGCATATCTTACGGGACAGAGCAGTTCTTC. It specifies CASSISYGTEQFF.

The CDR3 loop is CASRYGQWTSGITDTQYF. In DNA form, the CDR3 reads TGTGCCAGCAGGTATGGACAGTGGACTAGCGGGATCACAGATACGCAGTATTTT. The chain is built from TRBV2 and TRBJ2-3; 12 nucleotides line up with TRBD2. V gave up 6 bases and J gave up 2 bases; unmatched junction bases: 12. Germline V CDR1 and CDR2: SNHLY, FYNNEI. The CDR3 runs to 18 residues.

V is TRBV5-4 and J is TRBJ2-7; TRBD2 matches at 7 bases. The CDR3 runs 15 residues. Unmatched junction bases numbered 8, after V lost 3 bases and J lost 2 bases. The germline CDR1 and CDR2 sequences are SGHNT and YYREEE (reference sequence). CDR3 region: CASSSTGTKAYEQYF. The DNA of the CDR3 is TGTGCCAGCAGCTCAACCGGGACTAAGGCCTACGAGCAGTACTTC.

The J gene is TRBJ2-5, the V gene TRBV7-6; 8 bases fit TRBD2. There are 14 residues in the CDR3. Looked up from germline, CDR1 is SGHVS and CDR2 is FNYEAQ. Trimming took 1 base from V and 5 from J; bases not matched to a gene: 3. The DNA of the CDR3 is TGTGCCAGCAGCTTAGGACTAGCGTCGGAGACCCAGTACTTC. Protein: CASSLGLASETQYF.

V and J are TRBV4-1 and TRBJ2-5, with D uncertain. The CDR3 is 12 amino acids. V shed 0 bases and J shed 5 bases, with 4 bases lying between them. Germline CDR1 reads MGHRA; CDR2 reads YSYEKL. The CDR3 reads CASSQDSETQYF. The DNA of the CDR3 is TGCGCCAGCAGCCAAGACTCCGAGACCCAGTACTTC.

V usage is TRBV20-1 and J usage is TRBJ2-1; D might be TRBD2 (6 bases). The V gene lost 3 bases and the J gene lost 6 bases, with 15 bases spanning the gap. The germline V gene has CDR1 DFQATT and CDR2 SNEGSKA (reference sequence). This CDR3 region has 14 residues. Written as DNA, the CDR3 is TGCAGTGCTAGTACCGGGAGCTATTCCAATGAGCAGTTCTTC. Amino acid sequence: CSASTGSYSNEQFF.

The V gene is TRBV21-1, the J gene TRBJ2-1; the table's D call, TRBD2, has no DNA check behind it. TRBV21-1 is given as a pseudogene. The CDR3 spans 16 residues. This chain's CDR3 is CASSKVSGRGSHEQFF. CDR3 nucleotides: TGTGCCAGCAGCAAGGTCAGCGGGAGGGGAAGCCATGAGCAGTTCTTC.

The V gene is TRBV6-6, the J gene TRBJ1-4; D is uncertain. Germline assignment: CDR1 MNHNY and CDR2 SVGAGI (reference sequence). The CDR3 extends over 12 amino acids. The germline V and J ends were trimmed by 4 bases and 5 bases, with 5 bases remaining between them. CDR3 sequence reads: CASSWANEKLFF. CDR3 DNA sequence: TGTGCCAGCAGTTGGGCGAATGAAAAACTGTTTTTT.

The sample holds a few counts of this clone. The chain employs TRBV4-1 and TRBJ1-2, with no clear D. CDR1 is MGHRA and CDR2 is YSYEKL in the germline V gene. Between the trimmed V and J ends, which lost 4 bases and 8 bases, there was a span of 20 bases. There are 15 residues in the CDR3. CDR3 protein: CASSREVDTSWGYTF. In DNA form, the CDR3 reads TGCGCCAGCAGCCGGGAGGTGGATACTTCTTGGGGCTACACCTTC.

The chain carries TRBV4-3 and TRBJ1-6; D unresolved. Germline-derived CDR1 and CDR2 are LGHNA and YSLEER. V dropped 2 bases and J dropped 3 bases, with 5 bases sitting between them. The CDR3 sequence is 14 residues long. The CDR3 is CASSQNSYNSPLHF. CDR3 bases: TGCGCCAGCAGCCAAAACAGCTATAATTCACCCCTCCACTTT.

This clone occurred many times. The chain uses TRBV6-1 and TRBJ1-5; D ambiguous. The CDR3 is 15 residues long. Germline CDR1 reads MNHNS; CDR2 reads SASEGT. Trimming removed 3 bases from V and 0 bases from J, with 9 bases in between. The CDR3 loop reads CASSDEVHSNQPQHF. CDR3 bases: TGTGCCAGCAGTGATGAGGTACATAGCAATCAGCCCCAGCATTTT.

This clone was counted a few times. This CDR3 reads CASSFYRDQTEAFF. CDR3 DNA sequence: TGTGCCAGCAGTTTCTACAGGGATCAGACTGAAGCTTTCTTT. This sequence joins TRBV27 and TRBJ1-1; the D gene is possibly TRBD1 (6 bases). The CDR3 runs to 14 residues. Per germline, CDR1 MNHEY and CDR2 SMNVEV (reference sequence). V was cut by 3 bases and J by 5 bases, with 13 bases left in between.

The genes are TRBV2 and TRBJ1-4, with TRBD1 matching 7 bases. Germline V CDR1 and CDR2: SNHLY, FYNNEI. With 5 bases clipped from V and 7 bases from J, the junction kept 13 bases outside the gene matches. The CDR3 consists of 16 residues. CDR3 coding DNA: TGTGCCAGCAGTCTCGAGAGACAGGGTCGTGGTGAAAAACTGTTTTTT. It codes for CASSLERQGRGEKLFF.